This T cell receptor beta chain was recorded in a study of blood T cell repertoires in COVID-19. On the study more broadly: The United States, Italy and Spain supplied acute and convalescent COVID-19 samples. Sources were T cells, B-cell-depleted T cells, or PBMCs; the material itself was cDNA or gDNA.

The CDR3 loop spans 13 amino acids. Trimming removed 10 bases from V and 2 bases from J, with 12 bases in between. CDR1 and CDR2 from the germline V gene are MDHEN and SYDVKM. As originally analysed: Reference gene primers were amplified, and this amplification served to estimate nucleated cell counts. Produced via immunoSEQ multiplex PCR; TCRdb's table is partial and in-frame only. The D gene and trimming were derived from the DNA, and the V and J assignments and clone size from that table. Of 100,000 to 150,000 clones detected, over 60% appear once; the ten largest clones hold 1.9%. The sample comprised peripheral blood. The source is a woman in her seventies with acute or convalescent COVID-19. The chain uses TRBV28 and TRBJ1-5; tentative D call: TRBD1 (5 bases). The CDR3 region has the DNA TGTGCCATGGGGGGGGTCGGCAATCAGCCCCAGCATTTT. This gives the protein CAMGGVGNQPQHF.